These 28 T cell receptor beta chains originate from one sample sequenced in a study of CD8 T cells in ankylosing spondylitis (dated by TCRdb to the late 2010s). Library preparation employed 5' RACE. The instrument was an Illumina HiSeq 2500. Starting from the raw public reads, TCRdb applied fastp trimming at Q25, assembled clones with MiXCR and retained in-frame beta chains. Rows are unified per CDR3 protein, each entry keeping the most common DNA and genes. For this sample there are about 220,000 distinct CDR3 sequences; roughly 24% appear just once. The ten biggest clones cover around 6.3% of the sample. Sequenced: blood, either unsorted or a sorted T cell fraction (not recorded which). The receptors derive from a male donor with ankylosing spondylitis or in good health (not recorded which).

The genes are TRBV20-1 and TRBJ2-3, with D perhaps TRBD1 or TRBD2 (5 bases each). The CDR3 spans 15 residues. Trimming left V 7 bases short and J 6 bases short, with 23 bases between. Germline lookup yields CDR1 DFQATT and CDR2 SNEGSKA (reference sequence). For the CDR3, the DNA is TGCAGTGGGCGGCTGTGGGACGCATCCACCGATACGCAGTATTTT. Protein sequence: CSGRLWDASTDTQYF.

The genes are TRBV7-2 and TRBJ1-5, with TRBD1 matching 7 bases. The CDR3 has 15 amino acids. Germline V gene sequence: CDR1 SGHTA, CDR2 FQGNSA. V trimming: 5 bases; J trimming: 4 bases; junction bases outside the gene matches: 8. The CDR3: CASSVSGTVNQPQHF. The CDR3 region has the DNA TGTGCCAGCAGCGTATCCGGGACAGTTAATCAGCCCCAGCATTTT.

At least ten counts were recorded for this clonotype. The chain carries TRBV12-3 or TRBV12-4 and TRBJ1-1, with 9 bases lining up with TRBD1. After removal of 0 bases from V and 5 bases from J, the junction contained 1 base not matched to a gene. The CDR3 runs 14 residues. The CDR3 region is CASSLADRGTEAFF. The CDR3, as DNA: TGTGCCAGCAGTTTAGCAGACAGGGGGACTGAAGCTTTCTTT.

The rearrangement links TRBV29-1 to TRBJ2-5; 9 positions match TRBD1. V lost 7 bases to trimming and J lost 5 bases; unmatched junction nucleotides: 11. The CDR3 loop spans 14 amino acids. Germline-derived CDR1 and CDR2 are SQVTM and ANQGSEA. The DNA of the CDR3 is TGCAGCGCAGCCGGGACAGGGAAGAGTGAGACCCAGTACTTC. It translates to CSAAGTGKSETQYF.

The chain employs TRBV4-1 and TRBJ1-5, with 9 bases that match TRBD1. J was trimmed by 2 bases and V by 1 base; bases with no gene match: 3. Germline V gene sequence: CDR1 MGHRA, CDR2 YSYEKL. This CDR3 region has 16 residues. The CDR3: CASSQVDRGGNQPQHF. CDR3 sequence (DNA): TGCGCCAGCAGCCAAGTGGACAGGGGTGGCAATCAGCCCCAGCATTTT.

Many counts were recorded for this clonotype. J is TRBJ1-6 and V is TRBV6-1, with D unresolved. Germline CDR1 is MNHNS and CDR2 is SASEGT. The CDR3 is 16 amino acids. V was pared by 6 bases and J by 9 bases, with 21 bases between. The CDR3 DNA sequence: TGTGCCAGCAGGCCACCCGGCCCCCAAGCCAGTTCACCCCTCCACTTT. Translation: CASRPPGPQASSPLHF.

The rearrangement joins TRBV29-1 to TRBJ2-1; D ambiguous. The CDR3 runs to 14 residues. V lost 3 bases, J lost 2 bases, and 11 bases lay in between. Germline CDR1 reads SQVTM; CDR2 reads ANQGSEA. The CDR3, as DNA: TGCAGCGTTGATCTGGGCTTGCCCTACAATGAGCAGTTCTTC. This translates into CSVDLGLPYNEQFF.

This clonotype was detected ten times or more. The chain carries TRBV10-3 and TRBJ2-5; 8 positions match TRBD2. The trim removed 7 bases at V and 1 base at J, leaving 8 bases unmatched. CDR3 size: 15 residues. Germline-derived CDR1 and CDR2 are ENHRY and SYGVKD. The CDR3 bases are TGTGCCATCACAAACCAAAGCGGGAGCCAAGAGACCCAGTACTTC. Encoded protein: CAITNQSGSQETQYF.

This clonotype was counted only a few times. The chain joins TRBV29-1 to TRBJ2-5; D unresolved. Looked up from germline, CDR1 is SQVTM and CDR2 is ANQGSEA. The CDR3 extends over 12 amino acids. V dropped 6 bases and J dropped 4 bases, with 12 bases sitting between them. The CDR3 DNA reads TGCAGCGTCGCGGACCCCGGAGAGACCCAGTACTTC. Protein: CSVADPGETQYF.

This sequence joins TRBV12-3 or TRBV12-4 and TRBJ1-6; TRBD1 agrees at 9 bases. This CDR3 contains 13 residues. With 9 bases clipped from V and 6 bases from J, the junction kept 3 bases outside the gene matches. The CDR3 here is CASGQGINSPLHF. The DNA for the CDR3 is TGTGCCAGTGGACAGGGGATTAATTCACCCCTCCACTTT.

This chain uses TRBV20-1 with TRBJ2-1, with 7 bases lining up with TRBD2. Germline V gene sequence: CDR1 DFQATT, CDR2 SNEGSKA (reference sequence). With V trimmed by 2 bases and J by 0 bases, 7 bases remained unmatched. The CDR3 totals 16 residues. The CDR3 nucleotides read TGCAGTGCTAGATCTAGCGGCCCCCCCTCCTACAATGAGCAGTTCTTC. Encoded protein: CSARSSGPPSYNEQFF.

V is TRBV6-1 and J is TRBJ2-7; 7 bases fit TRBD2. Looked up from germline, CDR1 is MNHNS and CDR2 is SASEGT. With V trimmed by 6 bases and J by 1 base, 9 bases remained unmatched. This CDR3 contains 15 residues. CDR3 nucleotide sequence: TGTGCCAGCAGACCAGCGGGGACTCCATCCTACGAGCAGTACTTC. This codes for CASRPAGTPSYEQYF.

The chain links TRBV12-3 or TRBV12-4 to TRBJ2-5, with a weak D call TRBD1 (6 bases). The V gene lost 5 bases and the J gene lost 1 base, with 14 bases spanning the gap. This CDR3 spans 15 amino acids. The CDR3 coding sequence is TGTGCCAGCAGTCCCCACGGACAGTTCCAAGAGACCCAGTACTTC. This gives the protein CASSPHGQFQETQYF.

This clonotype occurred many times. The V call is TRBV25-1, the J call TRBJ2-3; either TRBD1 or TRBD2 may fit D (6 bases each). Germline loops: CDR1 MGHDK, CDR2 SYGVNS. The length of the CDR3 is 16 residues. Trimming took off 2 bases at V and 5 bases at J, with 17 bases between the two ends. As DNA, the CDR3 is TGTGCCAGCAGTGAAGCGGGCCGGGGGCTTCTAGATACGCAGTATTTT. This encodes CASSEAGRGLLDTQYF.

This clonotype was seen ten or more times. The chain combines TRBV20-1 with TRBJ2-7; 8 nucleotides agree with TRBD2. The CDR3 is made up of 13 amino acids. The V gene's germline CDR1 is DFQATT and CDR2 SNEGSKA (reference sequence). The J segment lost 3 bases and the V segment lost 3 bases, leaving 4 bases of the junction unmatched. CDR3 protein: CSASGRALYEQYF. CDR3 coding DNA: TGCAGTGCTAGCGGGAGGGCCCTCTACGAGCAGTACTTC.

This clonotype has more than one count but fewer than ten. The chain uses TRBV2 and TRBJ2-5, with a possible D match to TRBD2 (5 bases). The CDR3 extends over 11 amino acids. Germline loops: CDR1 SNHLY, CDR2 FYNNEI. Trimming stripped 8 bases from V and 5 bases from J, with 9 bases between. The chain's CDR3 is CASEGWETQYF. The CDR3 DNA reads TGTGCCAGCGAGGGTTGGGAGACCCAGTACTTC.

This clonotype has more than one count but fewer than ten. V gene TRBV3-1 combines with J gene TRBJ1-4; D is unresolved. V lost 0 bases and J 7 bases, leaving 9 bases between the germline ends. Germline lookup yields CDR1 LGHDT and CDR2 YNNKEL (reference sequence). The CDR3 length is 14 residues. CDR3 amino acids: CASSQEGRIEKLFF. The DNA for the CDR3 is TGTGCCAGCAGCCAAGAAGGCCGTATTGAAAAACTGTTTTTT.

This clonotype was seen many times. The chain recombines TRBV18 with TRBJ1-6; TRBD1 matches 7 bases. Per the germline V gene, CDR1 is KGHSH and CDR2 is LQKENI. J gave up 3 bases and V 5 bases, and 10 bases lay outside the gene matches. This CDR3 contains 17 residues. DNA of the CDR3: TGTGCCAGCTCATCAAGGCAGGGGGGAATCTATAATTCACCCCTCCACTTT. Protein product: CASSSRQGGIYNSPLHF.

In nucleotides, the CDR3 is TGCAGTGCTAGAGATGAGGGAGTCTACAATGAGCAGTTCTTC. Its translation: CSARDEGVYNEQFF. The chain links TRBV20-1 to TRBJ2-1; weak D call: TRBD2 (5 bases). CDR1 is DFQATT and CDR2 is SNEGSKA in the germline V gene (reference sequence). Trimming left V 0 bases short and J 3 bases short, with 9 bases between. This CDR3 comprises 14 residues.

This chain links TRBV4-3 with TRBJ2-2; 12 bases are a match to TRBD2. The V gene end was trimmed by 6 bases and the J gene end by 4 bases; junction bases not matched to a gene: 9. Germline V gene data show CDR1 as LGHNA and CDR2 as YSLEER. The CDR3 spans 17 residues. The CDR3 spells CASRRLAGALGTGELFF. The CDR3 DNA sequence: TGCGCCAGCAGGAGACTAGCGGGGGCCTTGGGCACCGGGGAGCTGTTTTTT.

The chain recombines TRBV20-1 with TRBJ1-5, with D possibly TRBD1 on 6 matching bases. Germline loops: CDR1 DFQATT, CDR2 SNEGSKA (reference sequence). There are 13 residues in the CDR3. Trimming pared 2 bases from V and 5 bases from J, leaving 10 bases between. CDR3 DNA: TGCAGTGCTAGAAGGACAGAGTATCAGCCCCAGCATTTT. This encodes CSARRTEYQPQHF.

The sample holds a few counts of this clonotype. This rearrangement joins TRBV29-1 to TRBJ2-7; 8 nucleotides line up with TRBD1. Germline values: CDR1 SQVTM, CDR2 ANQGSEA. V gave up 4 bases and J gave up 3 bases; unmatched junction bases: 5. The CDR3 extends over 13 amino acids. This chain's CDR3 is CSVADRAGYEQYF. Written as DNA, the CDR3 is TGCAGCGTTGCGGACAGGGCCGGCTACGAGCAGTACTTC.

The sample holds many counts of this clonotype. The rearrangement links TRBV11-2 to TRBJ2-2, with 12 bases identical to TRBD1. Germline CDR1 SGHAT, CDR2 FQNNGV. CDR3 length: 17 amino acids. The J segment lost 7 bases and the V segment lost 5 bases, leaving 11 bases of the junction unmatched. CDR3 nucleotide sequence: TGTGCCAGCAGCCCCCACCCGGGACAGGGGGCTAACGGGGAGCTGTTTTTT. This sequence encodes CASSPHPGQGANGELFF.

This clonotype was counted at least ten times. The genes are TRBV7-2 and TRBJ2-5, with D perhaps matching TRBD2 (5 bases). Germline values: CDR1 SGHTA, CDR2 FQGNSA. Trimming pared 2 bases from V and 3 bases from J, leaving 10 bases between. The CDR3 covers 14 residues. The CDR3 sequence is CASSLRLLKETQYF. The CDR3 DNA reads as TGTGCCAGCAGCTTACGACTATTAAAAGAGACCCAGTACTTC.

J is TRBJ2-7 and V is TRBV10-3; the match to TRBD2 covers 8 bases. There are 16 residues in the CDR3. Germline values: CDR1 ENHRY, CDR2 SYGVKD. J lost 3 bases, V lost 6 bases, and 13 bases had no gene match. CDR3 bases: TGTGCCATCAGCCCTTCCAGCGGGAGATTGTACTACGAGCAGTACTTC. This codes for CAISPSSGRLYYEQYF.

In its sample, this clonotype was seen many times. V gene TRBV20-1 combines with J gene TRBJ2-7; 12 positions agree with TRBD2. The CDR3 spans 14 residues. J lost 4 bases, V lost 6 bases, and 7 bases had no gene match. Per the germline V gene, CDR1 is DFQATT and CDR2 is SNEGSKA (reference sequence). The CDR3 here is CSADRLAGDYEQYF. The CDR3 DNA is TGCAGTGCAGACAGACTAGCGGGAGATTACGAGCAGTACTTC.

This clonotype is classed as medium-sized (0.01 to 0.1%). The chain carries TRBV20-1 and TRBJ2-1; the D is unclear. The germline V gene has CDR1 DFQATT and CDR2 SNEGSKA (reference sequence). This CDR3 is 15 amino acids long. V was pared by 0 bases and J by 7 bases, with 16 bases between. CDR3 amino acids: CSARDAAKANNEQFF. As DNA, the CDR3 is TGCAGTGCTAGAGATGCGGCTAAGGCTAATAATGAGCAGTTCTTC.

This clonotype was seen many times. The rearrangement joins TRBV4-2 to TRBJ2-1; D may correspond to TRBD1 or TRBD2 (5 bases each). In germline, CDR1 is LGHNA, CDR2 YNFKEQ. V lost 1 base to trimming and J lost 6 bases, with 13 bases between them. This CDR3 region has 15 residues. CDR3 bases: TGTGCCAGCAGCCAAGTCGGGGACCCTACCAATGAGCAGTTCTTC. Translated, it gives CASSQVGDPTNEQFF.